This T cell receptor beta chain is drawn from a study of blood T cell repertoires in COVID-19. This clone showed up just a few times. TCRdb's copy holds only in-frame clones and misses some; the assay was immunoSEQ multiplex PCR. In the table there are 90,000 to 150,000 clones, roughly 88% of which are singletons. The sequenced material came from peripheral blood. The clonotype comes from a woman between 50 and 59 years old with active or convalescent COVID-19.

As DNA, the CDR3 is TGTGCCAGCTCACTTAGCGGGGGCGACAAAAACATTCAGTACTTC. It encodes CASSLSGGDKNIQYF. V is TRBV18 and J is TRBJ2-4; 9 bases are a match to TRBD2. This CDR3 contains 15 residues. V gave up 4 bases and J gave up 3 bases; unmatched junction bases: 4. The germline V gene has CDR1 KGHSH and CDR2 LQKENI. The variable domain in full, with the rest retrieved from reference TRBV18 and TRBJ2-4, is NAGVMQNPRHLVRRRGQEARLRCSPMKGHSHVYWYRQLPEEGLKFMVYLQKENIIDESGMPKERFSAEFPKEGPSILRIQQVVRGDSAAYFCASSLSGGDKNIQYFGAGTRLSVL.